These 3 T cell receptor beta chains came from one sample sequenced in a study of cytomegalovirus exposure and HLA in healthy donors. A multiplex PCR was run with 60 Vbeta primers and 13 Jbeta primers. Here immunoSEQ multiplex PCR was the method, and the copy in TCRdb shows in-frame clones only, minus some. Among 140,000 or so clones listed, 70% to 85% were seen once. Sample: PBMCs. The receptors here all came from a male donor in good health and CMV-seronegative.

This rearrangement joins TRBV5-6 to TRBJ2-1; TRBD1 aligns across 11 bases. From germline, CDR1 is SGHDT and CDR2 YYEEEE. J gave up 8 bases and V 2 bases, and 6 bases lay outside the gene matches. This CDR3 has 15 residues. For the CDR3, the DNA is TGTGCCAGCAGCTTAGGACAGGGGGCTGGTTATGAGCAGTTCTTC. Translated, it gives CASSLGQGAGYEQFF. Supplemented by reference TRBV5-6 and TRBJ2-1, the full variable domain reads DAGVTQSPTHLIKTRGQQVTLRCSPKSGHDTVSWYQQALGQGPQFIFQYYEEEERQRGNFPDRFSGHQFPNYSSELNVNALLLGDSALYLCASSLGQGAGYEQFFGPGTRLTVL.

The chain combines TRBV15 with TRBJ2-5; D possibly corresponds to TRBD2 (5 bases). V was pared by 3 bases and J by 5 bases, with 10 bases between. The CDR3 loop spans 13 amino acids. Germline loops: CDR1 LNHNV, CDR2 YYDKDF (reference sequence). The DNA of the CDR3 is TGTGCCACCAGCAGCGAGCGGTCGGAGACCCAGTACTTC. This gives the protein CATSSERSETQYF.

The chain couples TRBV5-1 to TRBJ2-2; tentative D call: TRBD1 (5 bases). This CDR3 has 13 amino acids. Germline V gives CDR1 SGHRS, CDR2 YFSETQ. Trimming pared 5 bases from V and 7 bases from J, leaving 12 bases between. As DNA, the CDR3 is TGCGCCAGCAGTCTGCAGGGTCACGGGGAGCTGTTTTTT. This encodes CASSLQGHGELFF. Drawing the rest from reference TRBV5-1 and TRBJ2-2, the complete variable domain is KAGVTQTPRYLIKTRGQQVTLSCSPISGHRSVSWYQQTPGQGLQFLFEYFSETQRNKGNFPGRFSGRQFSNSRSEMNVSTLELGDSALYLCASSLQGHGELFFGEGSRLTVL.